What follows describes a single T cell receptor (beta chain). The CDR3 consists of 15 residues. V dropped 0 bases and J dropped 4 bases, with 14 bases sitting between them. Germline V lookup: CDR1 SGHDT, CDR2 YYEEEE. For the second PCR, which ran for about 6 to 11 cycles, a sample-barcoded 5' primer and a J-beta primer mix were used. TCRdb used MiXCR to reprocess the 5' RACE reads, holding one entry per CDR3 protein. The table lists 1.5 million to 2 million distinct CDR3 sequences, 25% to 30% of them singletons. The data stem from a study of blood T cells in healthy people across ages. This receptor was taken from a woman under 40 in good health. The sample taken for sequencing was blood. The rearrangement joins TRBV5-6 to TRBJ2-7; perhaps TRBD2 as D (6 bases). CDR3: CASSLVRDSRYEQYF. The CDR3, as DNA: TGTGCCAGCAGCTTGGTGCGGGATTCAAGATACGAGCAGTACTTC.